These 5 T cell receptor beta chains were all obtained from the same sample, sequenced in a study of T cells in Graves' hyperthyroidism and ophthalmopathy. The TCR beta CDR3 regions underwent amplification using RNA transcripts as the source. RT-PCR in the first round (using the HTBI primer set) targeted the TCR CDR3. TCRdb used MiXCR to reprocess the multiplex PCR reads, holding one entry per CDR3 protein. The table has some 490,000 distinct CDR3 sequences, about 16% seen once. The sample taken for sequencing was blood. The source is a woman aged 25 to 39 with Graves' ophthalmopathy.

This chain uses TRBV4-1 with TRBJ1-5, with D possibly TRBD1 on 6 matching bases. The CDR3 sequence is 19 residues long. From germline, CDR1 is MGHRA and CDR2 YSYEKL. V lost 1 base and J 2 bases, leaving 21 bases between the germline ends. The CDR3: CASSQGRATRRGRNQPQHF. For the CDR3, the DNA is TGCGCCAGCAGCCAAGGTAGAGCTACTCGCCGGGGGCGCAATCAGCCCCAGCATTTT.

This clonotype was detected many times. This chain connects TRBV4-2 to TRBJ1-2; a possible D gene is TRBD1 (6 bases). CDR1 LGHNA and CDR2 YNFKEQ come from the germline V gene. Trimming removed 1 base at V and 2 bases at J, with 11 bases between. The CDR3 is 15 residues long. The CDR3 protein is CASSQGQARNYGYTF. The CDR3 region has the DNA TGTGCCAGCAGCCAAGGACAGGCGAGAAACTATGGCTACACCTTC.

This clonotype has ten or more counts. The chain carries TRBV7-2 and TRBJ2-5; D may be TRBD1 or TRBD2 (5 bases each). The V gene lost 1 base and the J gene lost 0 bases, with 9 bases spanning the gap. The CDR3 runs to 15 residues. Germline values: CDR1 SGHTA, CDR2 FQGNSA. The CDR3, as DNA: TGTGCCAGCAGCTTAGTTGGGGGAGACCAAGAGACCCAGTACTTC. Translation gives CASSLVGGDQETQYF.

The chain recombines TRBV2 with TRBJ1-4, with D tentatively TRBD1 (6 bases). In germline, CDR1 is SNHLY, CDR2 FYNNEI. CDR3 length: 10 residues. V lost 10 bases, J lost 16 bases, and 16 bases lay in between. Here the CDR3 DNA reads TGTGCCACCAAGGACAGTCAACCGTTTTTT. This gives the protein CATKDSQPFF.

The genes are TRBV28 and TRBJ1-5; 7 positions match TRBD1. In germline, CDR1 is MDHEN, CDR2 SYDVKM. The CDR3 consists of 16 residues. The trim removed 0 bases at V and 2 bases at J, leaving 4 bases unmatched. CDR3 bases: TGTGCCAGCAGTTTATGGAACAGGGGTGGCAATCAGCCCCAGCATTTT. Translation gives CASSLWNRGGNQPQHF. The full variable domain, with the rest looked up from reference TRBV28 and TRBJ1-5, is DVKVTQSSRYLVKRTGEKVFLECVQDMDHENMFWYRQDPGLGLRLIYFSYDVKMKEKGDIPEGYSVSREKKERFSLILESASTNQTSMYLCASSLWNRGGNQPQHFGDGTRLSIL.